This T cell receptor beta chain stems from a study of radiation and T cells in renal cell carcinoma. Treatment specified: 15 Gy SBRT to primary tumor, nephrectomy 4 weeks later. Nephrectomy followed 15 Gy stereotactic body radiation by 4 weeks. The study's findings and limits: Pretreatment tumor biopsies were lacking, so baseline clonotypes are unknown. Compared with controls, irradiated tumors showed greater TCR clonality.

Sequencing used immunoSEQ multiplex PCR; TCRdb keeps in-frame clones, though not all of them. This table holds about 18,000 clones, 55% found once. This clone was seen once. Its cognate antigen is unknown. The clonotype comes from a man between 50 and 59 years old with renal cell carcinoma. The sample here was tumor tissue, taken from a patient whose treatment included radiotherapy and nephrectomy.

The CDR3 DNA is TGCGCCAGCAGCCAAGGGGCAGGGGGCTATCAGCCCCAGCATTTT. It translates to CASSQGAGGYQPQHF. The chain uses TRBV4-1 and TRBJ1-5; 8 positions match TRBD1. Germline assignment: CDR1 MGHRA and CDR2 YSYEKL. This CDR3 spans 15 amino acids. V lost 1 base, J lost 5 bases, and 4 bases stayed unmatched.